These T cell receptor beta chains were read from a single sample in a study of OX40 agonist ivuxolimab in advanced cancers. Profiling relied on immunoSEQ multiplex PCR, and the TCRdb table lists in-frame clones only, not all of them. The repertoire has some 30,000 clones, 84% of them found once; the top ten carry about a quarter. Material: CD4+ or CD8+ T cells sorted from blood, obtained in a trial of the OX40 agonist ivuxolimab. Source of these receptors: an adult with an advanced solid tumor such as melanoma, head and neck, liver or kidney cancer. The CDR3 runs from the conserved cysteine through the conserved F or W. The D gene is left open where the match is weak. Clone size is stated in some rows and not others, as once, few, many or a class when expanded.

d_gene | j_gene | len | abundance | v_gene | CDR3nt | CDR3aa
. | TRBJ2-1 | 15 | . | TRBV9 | TGTGCCAGCAGCGTCCAGGGTAGCTCCTACAATGAGCAGTTCTTC | CASSVQGSSYNEQFF
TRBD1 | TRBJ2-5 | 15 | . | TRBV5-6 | TGTGCCAGCAGCTTGGCCGGGACAGGAAAAGAGACCCAGTACTTC | CASSLAGTGKETQYF
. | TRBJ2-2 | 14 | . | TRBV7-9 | TGTGCCAGCAGCCCGAATCTGGGTTCCGGGGAGCTGTTTTTT | CASSPNLGSGELFF
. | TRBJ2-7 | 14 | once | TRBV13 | TGTGCCAGCAGCCCGCCCCTAGTTGCGGGGGAGCAGTACTTC | CASSPPLVAGEQYF
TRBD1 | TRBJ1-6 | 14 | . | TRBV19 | TGTGCCAGCCGGGACAGTTACTATAATTCACCCCTCCACTTT | CASRDSYYNSPLHF
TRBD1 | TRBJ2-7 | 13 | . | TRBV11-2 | TGTGCCAGCACCACAACAGGGGGATTCGAGCAGTACTTC | CASTTTGGFEQYF
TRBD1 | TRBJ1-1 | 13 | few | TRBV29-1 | TGCAGCGTCATCGACAGGGGGAAAACTGAAGCTTTCTTT | CSVIDRGKTEAFF
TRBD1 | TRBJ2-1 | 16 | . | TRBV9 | TGTGCCAGCAGCGCCTTGGACAGGACCCCCTACAATGAGCAGTTCTTC | CASSALDRTPYNEQFF
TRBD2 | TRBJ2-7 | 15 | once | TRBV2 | TGTGCCAGCAGAGAACTAGCGGGGGGGTCCTACGAGCAGTACTTC | CASRELAGGSYEQYF
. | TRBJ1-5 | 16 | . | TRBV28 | TGTGCCAGCAGTTTCCTCTGGGCCGTTGGCAATCAGCCCCAGCATTTT | CASSFLWAVGNQPQHF
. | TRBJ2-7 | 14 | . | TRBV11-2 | TGTGCCAGCAGCTTCGGCCGGGGGTCCTACGAGCAGTACTTC | CASSFGRGSYEQYF
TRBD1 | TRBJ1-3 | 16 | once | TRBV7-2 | TGTGCCAGCAGCTTGACAGGGGGCACTGGTGGAAACACCATATATTTT | CASSLTGGTGGNTIYF
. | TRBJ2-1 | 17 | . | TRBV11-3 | TGTGCCAGCAGCCGAAGGACTGGCGGGGCCCCCTACAATGAGCAGTTCTTC | CASSRRTGGAPYNEQFF
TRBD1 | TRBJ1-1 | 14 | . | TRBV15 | TGTGCCACCAGGCGGGACAGGGGGGACACTGAAGCTTTCTTT | CATRRDRGDTEAFF
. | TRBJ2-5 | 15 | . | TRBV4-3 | TGCGCCAGCAGCCAAGAACCATATAACGGAGAGACCCAGTACTTC | CASSQEPYNGETQYF
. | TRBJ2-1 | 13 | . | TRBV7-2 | TGTGCCAGCAGCTTTACCCCTCCCAATGAGCAGTTCTTC | CASSFTPPNEQFF
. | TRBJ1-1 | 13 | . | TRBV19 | TGTGCCAGTAGTCCCAGTTCGAACACTGAAGCTTTCTTT | CASSPSSNTEAFF
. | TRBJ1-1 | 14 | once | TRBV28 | TGTGCCAGCAGTTTAATCGGGACCGAGACTGAAGCTTTCTTT | CASSLIGTETEAFF
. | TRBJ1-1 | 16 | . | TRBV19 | TGTGCCAGTAGTACCCCGCGGGAGGGCTGGTATGCTGAAGCTTTCTTT | CASSTPREGWYAEAFF
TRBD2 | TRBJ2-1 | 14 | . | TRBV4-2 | TGTGCCAGCAGCCCCCTAGCGGGAGCTGGGGAGCAGTTCTTC | CASSPLAGAGEQFF
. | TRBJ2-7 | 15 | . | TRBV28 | TGTGCCAGCACCCTTCCAGGGGGGCGAAGCTACGAGCAGTACTTC | CASTLPGGRSYEQYF
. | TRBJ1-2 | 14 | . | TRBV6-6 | TGTGCCAGCAGTTACCCGGTAGACAACTATGGCTACACCTTC | CASSYPVDNYGYTF
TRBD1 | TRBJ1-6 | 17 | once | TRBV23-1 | TGCGCCAGCAGCCATCAATCCCCCCAGGGGGTCAATTCACCCCTCCACTTT | CASSHQSPQGVNSPLHF
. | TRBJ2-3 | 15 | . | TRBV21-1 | TGTGCCAGCATCTTCCTCGGGGGGGGCACAGATACGCAGTATTTT | CASIFLGGGTDTQYF
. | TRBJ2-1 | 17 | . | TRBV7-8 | TGTGCCAGCAGCTTAAAGTTTCGGGAAGGTCCTCACGATGAGCAGTTCTTC | CASSLKFREGPHDEQFF
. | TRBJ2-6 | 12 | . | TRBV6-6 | TGTGCCACCGTCTCTGGGGCCAACGTCCTGACTTTC | CATVSGANVLTF
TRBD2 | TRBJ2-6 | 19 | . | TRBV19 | TGTGCCAGTAGTCCGATAGGACTAGCGCCGCTCTCTGGGGCCAACGTCCTGACTTTC | CASSPIGLAPLSGANVLTF
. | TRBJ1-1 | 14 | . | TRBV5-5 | TGTGCCAGCAGCTTTTGGACGGCCCCAGGTGAAGCTTTCTTT | CASSFWTAPGEAFF
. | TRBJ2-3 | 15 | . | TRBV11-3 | TGTGCCAGCAGCCCACGAGGCAGAGTCGCAGATACGCAGTATTTT | CASSPRGRVADTQYF
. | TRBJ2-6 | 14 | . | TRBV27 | TGTGCCAGCAGTTCCCTCTCTGGGGCCAACGTCCTGACTTTC | CASSSLSGANVLTF
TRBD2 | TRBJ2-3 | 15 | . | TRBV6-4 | TGTGCCAGCAGTGAAATAGCGGGGGGCACAGATACGCAGTATTTT | CASSEIAGGTDTQYF
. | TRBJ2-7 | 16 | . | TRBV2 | TGTGCCAGCAGTGAGGGGGGACCGTCTAGCTCCTACGAGCAGTACTTC | CASSEGGPSSSYEQYF
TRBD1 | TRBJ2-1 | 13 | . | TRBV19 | TGTGCCAGTAGCCCGGACAGGGCTAACGAGCAGTTCTTC | CASSPDRANEQFF
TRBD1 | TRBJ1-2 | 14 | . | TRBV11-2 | TGTGCCAGCAGCCGCCAGGGGGTTCGCTATGGCTACACCTTC | CASSRQGVRYGYTF
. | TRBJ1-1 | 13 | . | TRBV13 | TGTGCCAGCAGCTTAGCGAGGGACACTGAAGCTTTCTTT | CASSLARDTEAFF
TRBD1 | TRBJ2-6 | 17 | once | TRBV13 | TGTGCCAGCCTAATTGCAGGGGGAGTCTCTGGGGCCAACGTCCTGACTTTC | CASLIAGGVSGANVLTF
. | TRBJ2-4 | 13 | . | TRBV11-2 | TGTGCCAGCAGCTTGGGGGACCTTAAGCTTCAGTACTTC | CASSLGDLKLQYF
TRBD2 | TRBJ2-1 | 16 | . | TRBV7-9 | TGTGCCAGCAGCTCTAGCGGGGGGGCCATCCACAATGAGCAGTTCTTC | CASSSSGGAIHNEQFF
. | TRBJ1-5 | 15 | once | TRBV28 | TGTGCCAGCAGCCGGGACACTGAGTACAATCAGCCCCAGCATTTT | CASSRDTEYNQPQHF
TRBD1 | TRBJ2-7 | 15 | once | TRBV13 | TGTGCCAGCAGCGGGACAGGGACCCCCCACTACGAGCAGTACTTC | CASSGTGTPHYEQYF
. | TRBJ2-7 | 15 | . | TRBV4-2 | TGTGCCAGCAGCCAAGAAGGCGGGTCCTCCTACGAGCAGTACTTC | CASSQEGGSSYEQYF
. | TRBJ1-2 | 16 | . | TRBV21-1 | TGTGCCAGCAGCAAGGGGGACAGGGGGAAGGGAGATGGCTACACCTTC | CASSKGDRGKGDGYTF
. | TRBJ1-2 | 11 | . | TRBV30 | TGTGCCTGGACGGGCTTCTATGGCTACACCTTC | CAWTGFYGYTF
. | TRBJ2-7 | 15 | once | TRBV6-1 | TGTGCCAGCAGTGAAGGAATCAGCAAACTCTACGAGCAGTACTTC | CASSEGISKLYEQYF
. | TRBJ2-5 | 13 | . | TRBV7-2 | TGTGCCAGCAGCTTCGGCAGGGTCGAGACCCAGTACTTC | CASSFGRVETQYF
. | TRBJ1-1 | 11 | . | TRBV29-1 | TGCAGCGTTGAAGAACTAGCTGAAGCTTTCTTT | CSVEELAEAFF
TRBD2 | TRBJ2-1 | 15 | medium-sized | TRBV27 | TGTGCCAGCAGTTTGTTGACTAGCGCGCAGAATGAGCAGTTCTTC | CASSLLTSAQNEQFF
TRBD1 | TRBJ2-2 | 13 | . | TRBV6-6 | TGTGCCAGCGACAGGGGCGACACCGGGGAGCTGTTTTTT | CASDRGDTGELFF
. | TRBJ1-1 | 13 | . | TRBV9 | TGTGCCAGCAGCGTAGAAACCAGTCGTGAAGCTTTCTTT | CASSVETSREAFF
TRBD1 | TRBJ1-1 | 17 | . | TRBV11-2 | TGTGCCAGCACCACGGACAGGGCAGGTTATAGTGGCACTGAAGCTTTCTTT | CASTTDRAGYSGTEAFF
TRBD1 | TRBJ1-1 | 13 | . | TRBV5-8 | TGTGCCAGCAGCTTGGGAGGGGGCTGGAAAGCTTTCTTT | CASSLGGGWKAFF
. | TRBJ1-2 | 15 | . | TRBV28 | TGTGCCAGCAGTTTAAATCCCGGAGGGGGCTATGGCTACACCTTC | CASSLNPGGGYGYTF
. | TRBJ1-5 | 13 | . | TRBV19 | TGTGCCAGTGCGACCGTGTACAATCAGCCCCAGCATTTT | CASATVYNQPQHF
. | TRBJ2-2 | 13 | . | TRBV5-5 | TGTGCCAGCAGCTTGGGGGACACCGGGGAGCTGTTTTTT | CASSLGDTGELFF
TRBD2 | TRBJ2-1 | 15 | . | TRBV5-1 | TGCGCCAGCAGTCTCACTAGCGGGTTCCTAAATGAGCAGTTCTTC | CASSLTSGFLNEQFF
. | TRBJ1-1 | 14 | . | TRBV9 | TGTGCCAGCAGCGACAGGTTAGTGAACACTGAAGCTTTCTTT | CASSDRLVNTEAFF
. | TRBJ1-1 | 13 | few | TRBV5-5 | TGTGCCAGCAGCTTCTACGTGAACACTGAAGCTTTCTTT | CASSFYVNTEAFF
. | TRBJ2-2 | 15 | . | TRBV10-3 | TGTGCCGCCCGAAACGGAGGGATGAACACCGGGGAGCTGTTTTTT | CAARNGGMNTGELFF